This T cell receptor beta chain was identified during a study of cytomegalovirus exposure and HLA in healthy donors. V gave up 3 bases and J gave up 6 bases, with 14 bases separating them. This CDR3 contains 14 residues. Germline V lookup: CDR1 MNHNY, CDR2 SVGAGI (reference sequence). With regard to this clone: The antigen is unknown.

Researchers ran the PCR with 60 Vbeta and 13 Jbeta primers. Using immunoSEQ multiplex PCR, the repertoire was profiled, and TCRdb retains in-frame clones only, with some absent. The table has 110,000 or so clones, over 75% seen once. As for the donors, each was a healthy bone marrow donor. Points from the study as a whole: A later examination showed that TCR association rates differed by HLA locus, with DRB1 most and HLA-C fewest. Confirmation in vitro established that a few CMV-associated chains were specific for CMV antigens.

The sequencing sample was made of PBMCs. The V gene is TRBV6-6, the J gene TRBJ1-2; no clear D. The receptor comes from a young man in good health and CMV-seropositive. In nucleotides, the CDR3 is TGTGCCAGCAGTTATGTCGAGGGAGTCAATGGCTACACCTTC. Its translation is CASSYVEGVNGYTF.